This T cell receptor (beta chain) was captured by sequencing in a study of cytomegalovirus exposure and HLA in healthy donors. The CDR3 length is 15 residues. V lost 3 bases to trimming and J lost 3 bases; unmatched junction nucleotides: 8. Germline lookup yields CDR1 SQVTM and CDR2 ANQGSEA. Sequencing was performed with immunoSEQ multiplex PCR; in TCRdb, only in-frame clones are kept and a portion is missing. The profile shows under 150,000 clones, about 87% of them singletons. A remark on this clone: What it binds is not known.

Study-wide findings and caveats: In the 130 or so validation repertoires, about 94% of cluster scores exceeded 0, per a later analysis. Cytomegalovirus association was assigned to 170 or so TCR beta chains.

The sequence derives from a man between 18 and 29 years old in good health and CMV-seropositive. The genes are TRBV29-1 and TRBJ1-2; 9 bases agree with TRBD1. The sample was PBMCs. The DNA of the CDR3 is TGCAGCGTTGAGATTGGACAGGGGATCCACTATGGCTACACCTTC. It is translated as CSVEIGQGIHYGYTF.